This T cell receptor (beta chain) was identified during a study of identical twins. General study findings and limits: Analyses of zero insertions could, in part, be confounded by invariant MAIT and iNKT cells.

Trimming at V came to 0 bases and at J to 2 bases, leaving 7 bases not matched to a gene. Germline values: CDR1 LGHNA, CDR2 YNFKEQ. The CDR3 consists of 18 residues. This clonotype was observed a few times. Its specificity is unknown. Every donor was a healthy Caucasian. Addition of a universal primer site occurred through template switching, and cDNA carried unique molecular identifiers. TCRdb reprocessed the 5' RACE reads with MiXCR, giving one entry per CDR3 protein. The sample carries some 1,600,000 distinct CDR3 sequences, less than 40% recorded once. The specimen was cord blood. The chain couples TRBV4-2 to TRBJ2-3; 11 bases agree with TRBD2. The TCR originated in a newborn girl in good health. This CDR3 reads CASSQETSLAGVTDTQYF. CDR3 bases: TGTGCCAGCAGCCAAGAGACCTCACTAGCGGGGGTCACAGATACGCAGTATTTT.